This T cell receptor (beta chain) was identified during a study of siplizumab effects on memory and regulatory T cells. Findings and limits, study-wide: Versus under 35% in controls, the mappable alloreactive CD4+ clones averaged around 65% Treg-derived with siplizumab. Proliferating siplizumab-culture Treg suppressive function went unconfirmed. The naive T cell population seemed more diverse than memory cells and seemed a major contributor to the alloresponse. Solely a minor proportion of alloreactive clones could be assigned to unstimulated subsets.

TCRdb keeps only in-frame clones here, not all; method: immunoSEQ multiplex PCR. The sample contains about 40,000 clones, roughly 90% of which appear only once. As regards this clone: The antigen is undetermined.

The sample comprised naive CD4+ T cells sorted from blood. This receptor was identified in a human donor in good health.

CDR3 sequence (DNA): TGTGCTAGTGGTTTGTCCACAGGGGGGAGGGAGACCCAGTACTTC. This translates into CASGLSTGGRETQYF. The genes are TRBV12-5 and TRBJ2-5, with TRBD1 matching 8 bases. After removal of 2 bases from V and 5 bases from J, the junction contained 7 bases not matched to a gene. CDR3 length: 15 residues. Per germline, CDR1 LGHNT and CDR2 FRNRAP. The whole variable domain, remainder taken from reference TRBV12-5 and TRBJ2-5, is DARVTQTPRHKVTEMGQEVTMRCQPILGHNTVFWYRQTMMQGLELLAYFRNRAPLDDSGMPKDRFSAEMPDATLATLKIQPSEPRDSAVYFCASGLSTGGRETQYFGPGTRLLVL.